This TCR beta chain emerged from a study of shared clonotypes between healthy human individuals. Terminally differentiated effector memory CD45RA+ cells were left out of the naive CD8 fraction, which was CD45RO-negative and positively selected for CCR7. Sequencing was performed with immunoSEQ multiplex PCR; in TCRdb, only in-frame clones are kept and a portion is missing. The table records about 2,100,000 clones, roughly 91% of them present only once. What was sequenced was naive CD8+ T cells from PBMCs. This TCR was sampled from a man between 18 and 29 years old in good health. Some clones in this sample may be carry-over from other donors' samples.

The CDR3 loop reads CASSNRLKETQYF. CDR3 in DNA: TGTGCCAGTAGTAATCGGCTTAAAGAGACCCAGTACTTC. This chain joins TRBV19 and TRBJ2-5; D is ambiguous. CDR1 is LNHDA, CDR2 SQIVND, per germline (reference sequence). V dropped 4 bases and J dropped 3 bases, with 9 bases sitting between them. The CDR3 spans 13 residues.